The 23 T cell receptor beta chains below all came from one sample that was sequenced in a study of CD8 T cells in Susac syndrome. Reverse transcription of roughly 0.5 to 1 ug RNA was performed with random hexamers. TCRdb redid the calling of the immunoSEQ multiplex PCR reads with MiXCR, one entry per CDR3 protein. In the table there are 300,000 or so distinct CDR3 sequences, 90% to 95% of which are singletons. Sequencing used CD4+ T cells from PBMCs. These receptors were collected from a human donor with multiple sclerosis.

J is TRBJ2-6 and V is TRBV30; D uncertain. The CDR3 is 13 amino acids. Germline V gives CDR1 GTSNPN, CDR2 SVGIG (reference sequence). The V end was cut by 4 bases, the J end by 4 bases, with 8 bases between. The CDR3 DNA reads TGTGCCTGGAAACTACGCGGGGCCAACGTCCTGACTTTC. Translating gives CAWKLRGANVLTF.

V usage is TRBV4-3 and J usage is TRBJ2-7; D gene unclear. Trimming removed 3 bases from V and 1 base from J, with 10 bases in between. The V gene's germline CDR1 is LGHNA and CDR2 YSLEER. CDR3 length equals 14 residues. The DNA for the CDR3 is TGCGCCAGCAGCCAGGAATGGGGATCCTACGAGCAGTACTTC. The encoded protein is CASSQEWGSYEQYF.

Comment on this clonotype: The junction departs from the called germline gene at one end, perhaps through a read error. The V and J genes are TRBV7-2 and TRBJ2-3; TRBD2 might be the D (5 bases). This CDR3 is 14 amino acids long. The V gene's germline CDR1 is SGHTA and CDR2 FQGNSA. CDR3 protein: CASSSAPSKDTQYF. CDR3 DNA: TGTGCCAGCAGCTCGGCGCCTAGCAAAGATACGCAGTATTTT. Based on the CDR3 plus reference TRBV7-2 and TRBJ2-3, the full variable domain is GAGVSQSPSNKVTEKGKDVELRCDPISGHTALYWYRQSLGQGLEFLIYFQGNSAPDKSGLPSDRFSAERTGGSVSTLTIQRTQQEDSAVYLCASSSAPSKDTQYFGPGTRLTVL.

The CDR3: CASSQEPPGTNEKLFF. CDR3 nucleotides: TGCGCCAGCAGCCAAGAACCCCCGGGAACTAATGAAAAACTGTTTTTT. This chain joins TRBV4-1 and TRBJ1-4; D not resolved. The V end was cut by 0 bases, the J end by 1 base, with 9 bases between. CDR1 and CDR2 from the germline V gene are MGHRA and YSYEKL. The CDR3 is made up of 16 amino acids.

This chain joins TRBV29-1 and TRBJ1-1; D gene uncertain. The V gene's germline CDR1 is SQVTM and CDR2 ANQGSEA. V gave up 1 base and J gave up 8 bases, with 14 bases separating them. This CDR3 region has 13 residues. CDR3 coding DNA: TGCAGCGTTGAAGGCGACACCCTAATGGAAGCTTTCTTT. Its protein product is CSVEGDTLMEAFF. The variable domain in full, completed from reference TRBV29-1 and TRBJ1-1, reads SAVISQKPSRDICQRGTSLTIQCQVDSQVTMMFWYRQQPGQSLTLIATANQGSEATYESGFVIDKFPISRPNLTFSTLTVSNMSPEDSSIYLCSVEGDTLMEAFFGQGTRLTVV.

The rearrangement links TRBV6-1 to TRBJ1-2; weak D call: TRBD1 (6 bases). V dropped 8 bases and J dropped 4 bases, with 14 bases sitting between them. In germline, CDR1 is MNHNS, CDR2 SASEGT. The length of the CDR3 is 13 residues. In nucleotides, the CDR3 is TGTGCCAGCTCTGGGGGGCAGTTCTATGGCTACACCTTC. This translates into CASSGGQFYGYTF.

This chain links TRBV6-5 with TRBJ1-1, with 8 bases fitting TRBD1. Per the germline V gene, CDR1 is MNHEY and CDR2 is SVGAGI. CDR3 size: 17 residues. The V gene end was trimmed by 0 bases and the J gene end by 1 base; junction bases not matched to a gene: 7. The CDR3: CASSYSPQGQANTEAFF. The CDR3 bases are TGTGCCAGCAGTTACTCTCCCCAGGGACAGGCGAACACTGAAGCTTTCTTT.

The chain links TRBV27 to TRBJ2-3, with TRBD2 identical over 8 bases. V gave up 6 bases and J gave up 5 bases; unmatched junction bases: 7. Germline loops: CDR1 MNHEY, CDR2 SMNVEV (reference sequence). CDR3 length equals 14 residues. The CDR3 DNA follows: TGTGCCAGCAGCCTCTTGCGGGGGGTAGATACGCAGTATTTT. Translating it yields CASSLLRGVDTQYF.

The V gene is TRBV6-2 or TRBV6-3, the J gene TRBJ1-5; D uncertain. The CDR3 is 14 residues long. Trimming cost V 2 bases and J 1 base, with 6 bases left between them. Germline V CDR1 and CDR2: MNHEY, SVGEGT. DNA for the CDR3: TGTGCCAGCAGTTACGCGCCCAGCAATCAGCCCCAGCATTTT. This sequence encodes CASSYAPSNQPQHF.

CDR3: CASSLSTGDLYEQYF. The CDR3 bases are TGTGCCAGCAGCTTAAGTACAGGCGATCTATACGAGCAGTACTTC. The V call is TRBV7-2, the J call TRBJ2-7, with D possibly being TRBD1 (5 bases). The germline V gene has CDR1 SGHTA and CDR2 FQGNSA. Trimming took off 2 bases at V and 4 bases at J, with 15 bases between the two ends. The CDR3 is 15 residues long.

The CDR3 bases are TGTGCCAGCAGTGGTGGGGACAGGGGGTTCCGCGGTCATAGTGAGCAGTTCTTC. It translates to CASSGGDRGFRGHSEQFF. This chain joins TRBV6-1 and TRBJ2-1, with 11 bases aligning to TRBD1. The trim removed 4 bases at V and 9 bases at J, leaving 17 bases unmatched. This CDR3 has 18 amino acids. The germline CDR1 and CDR2 sequences are MNHNS and SASEGT.

The chain joins TRBV11-3 to TRBJ2-7; D is undetermined. Trimming stripped 6 bases from V and 7 bases from J, with 10 bases between. The CDR3 runs 11 residues. The germline CDR1 and CDR2 sequences are SGHNT and YENEEA. This chain's CDR3 is CASRSRLEQYF. CDR3 DNA: TGTGCCAGCAGGTCCCGGTTAGAGCAGTACTTC.

The chain is built from TRBV14 and TRBJ1-3; D is possibly TRBD1 (5 bases). CDR1 is SGHDN, CDR2 FVKESK, per germline. The V and J ends lost 4 bases and 7 bases respectively, with 17 bases between them. There are 15 residues in the CDR3. Written as DNA, the CDR3 is TGTGCCAGCAGCCTGACGGCGGTCGGGGGGAACACCATATATTTT. As protein: CASSLTAVGGNTIYF.

The J gene is TRBJ1-1, the V gene TRBV30; perhaps TRBD1 as D (6 bases). Trimming removed 4 bases from V and 8 bases from J, with 11 bases in between. Germline V lookup: CDR1 GTSNPN, CDR2 SVGIG (reference sequence). The CDR3 runs 11 residues. Here the CDR3 reads CAWMTTGEAFF. The DNA for the CDR3 is TGTGCCTGGATGACCACAGGGGAAGCTTTCTTT.

This clonotype appeared a single time. The chain recombines TRBV2 with TRBJ2-3, with 9 bases fitting TRBD1. After removal of 6 bases from V and 4 bases from J, the junction contained 8 bases not matched to a gene. CDR3 length equals 15 residues. Germline V CDR1 and CDR2: SNHLY, FYNNEI. This CDR3 reads CASSPTWTGADTQYF. For the CDR3, the DNA is TGTGCCAGCAGCCCAACCTGGACAGGGGCAGATACGCAGTATTTT.

This clonotype has a single count. The rearrangement uses TRBV30 and TRBJ1-2, with D perhaps matching TRBD1 (6 bases). This CDR3 is 12 amino acids long. CDR1 GTSNPN and CDR2 SVGIG come from the germline V gene (reference sequence). With 0 bases removed from V and 7 bases from J, the gap between germline ends came to 9 bases. CDR3 DNA sequence: TGTGCCTGGAGTGTACGGACAGTTGGCTACACCTTC. The encoded protein is CAWSVRTVGYTF.

This clonotype showed up just once. The chain couples TRBV7-3 to TRBJ2-3, with 9 bases aligning to TRBD2. The CDR3 has 15 amino acids. Germline assignment: CDR1 SGHTA and CDR2 FQGTGA. V trimming: 4 bases; J trimming: 3 bases; junction bases outside the gene matches: 5. The CDR3 loop is CASSWVAGETDTQYF. The CDR3 DNA reads TGTGCCAGCAGCTGGGTAGCGGGGGAAACAGATACGCAGTATTTT.

The chain joins TRBV30 to TRBJ2-5; weak D call: TRBD1 (5 bases). The CDR3 covers 16 residues. The V end lost 0 bases, the J end lost 1 base, and 15 bases lay between the germline ends. Germline loops: CDR1 GTSNPN, CDR2 SVGIG (reference sequence). CDR3 sequence reads: CAWSVPGPAFQETQYF. In DNA form, the CDR3 reads TGTGCCTGGAGTGTTCCAGGGCCGGCATTCCAAGAGACCCAGTACTTC.

V and J are TRBV6-1 and TRBJ2-3, with 8 bases aligning to TRBD1. V gave up 6 bases and J gave up 1 base; unmatched junction bases: 12. Germline CDR1 is MNHNS and CDR2 is SASEGT. This CDR3 contains 17 residues. The CDR3 DNA reads TGTGCCAGCAGACCCCAGGGGGCCCCGGGTGGCACAGATACGCAGTATTTT. It specifies CASRPQGAPGGTDTQYF.

V gene TRBV2 combines with J gene TRBJ1-2; TRBD1 matches at 8 bases. From germline, CDR1 is SNHLY and CDR2 FYNNEI. J was trimmed by 6 bases and V by 2 bases; bases with no gene match: 5. The CDR3 has 14 residues. CDR3 nucleotides: TGTGCCAGCAGTGAAAACAGGGGGAAGGATGGCTACACCTTC. Translated: CASSENRGKDGYTF.

Concerning this clonotype: At one boundary the junction diverges from the germline segment, which might be a read error. The chain is built from TRBV5-6 and TRBJ2-7; the D gene is possibly TRBD2 (5 bases). CDR3 length equals 14 residues. In germline, CDR1 is SGHDT, CDR2 YYEEEE. In DNA, the CDR3 is TGTGCCAGCAGATTGGGCGGCGGGTCCTACGAGCAGTACTTC. Encoded protein: CASRLGGGSYEQYF.

The chain carries TRBV6-5 and TRBJ2-1; TRBD2 matches 7 bases. The CDR3 extends over 15 amino acids. Trimming took 5 bases from V and 0 from J; bases not matched to a gene: 4. Germline CDR1 is MNHEY and CDR2 is SVGAGI. CDR3 protein: CASSLAASSYNEQFF. CDR3 coding DNA: TGTGCCAGCAGTCTAGCGGCTAGCTCCTACAATGAGCAGTTCTTC.

J is TRBJ2-1 and V is TRBV3-1; no definite D call. This CDR3 is 15 amino acids long. The germline V and J ends were trimmed by 0 bases and 7 bases, with 13 bases remaining between them. Germline V gene lookup returns CDR1 LGHDT and CDR2 YNNKEL (reference sequence). This chain's CDR3 is CASSQDTAVGNEQFF. DNA of the CDR3: TGTGCCAGCAGCCAAGATACGGCAGTCGGAAATGAGCAGTTCTTC.